Listed here are 28 T cell receptor beta chains from one sample, sequenced in a study of blood T cell repertoires in COVID-19 (dated by TCRdb to the early 2020s). Library preparation was by the immunoSEQ multiplex PCR assay. TCRdb obtained this table from immuneACCESS and retained in-frame rearrangements with V and J assigned. These tables miss some clones; where compared with another copy, unresolved V genes account for less than half of the shortfall, and the remainder is unexplained. The sample includes about 270,000 clones, with more than 80% observed a single time. The top ten hold roughly 4.3% of the sample. Sequencing was done on a sample of PBMCs or T cells enriched from blood (not recorded which). These receptors were taken from a woman between 25 and 40 years old with acute COVID-19.

Concerning this clone: Other DNA sequences in the sample encode the same CDR3. The rearrangement uses TRBV5-1 and TRBJ2-2, with unresolved D. The CDR3 contains 13 residues. The V gene lost 0 bases and the J gene lost 3 bases, with 3 bases spanning the gap. Germline CDR1 reads SGHRS; CDR2 reads YFSETQ. The CDR3 nucleotides read TGCGCCAGCAGCTTGGCGGACACCGGGGAGCTGTTTTTT. This translates into CASSLADTGELFF.

This clone was seen only once. The CDR3 loop is CAWGGQGGETQYF. For the CDR3, the DNA is TGTGCCTGGGGAGGACAGGGTGGGGAGACCCAGTACTTC. The chain has TRBV30 and TRBJ2-5; 8 bases map to TRBD1. The CDR3 sequence is 13 residues long. Germline V gene data show CDR1 as GTSNPN and CDR2 as SVGIG (reference sequence). J gave up 5 bases and V 5 bases, and 7 bases lay outside the gene matches.

The chain uses TRBV6-1 and TRBJ1-1; D not certain. The V end was cut by 1 base, the J end by 1 base, with 10 bases between. The CDR3 has 15 residues. The germline gives CDR1 MNHNS, CDR2 SASEGT. CDR3 coding DNA: TGTGCCAGCAGTGAAGATTTGCTATCGAACACTGAAGCTTTCTTT. Residues: CASSEDLLSNTEAFF.

The V and J genes are TRBV4-3 and TRBJ1-2; 9 bases map to TRBD1. V was pared by 3 bases and J by 3 bases, with 8 bases of the junction left unmatched. Per the germline V gene, CDR1 is LGHNA and CDR2 is YSLEER. The CDR3 has 16 amino acids. CDR3 sequence: CASSHRPGQGDYGYTF. In DNA, the CDR3 is TGCGCCAGCAGCCACAGACCGGGACAGGGAGACTATGGCTACACCTTC.

This clone was observed many times. The chain links TRBV5-1 to TRBJ2-5; 8 positions agree with TRBD1. This CDR3 spans 15 amino acids. Germline trimming cut 4 bases from V and 4 bases from J; bases unmatched to any gene: 9. CDR1 and CDR2 from the germline V gene are SGHRS and YFSETQ. CDR3 sequence (DNA): TGCGCCAGCAGCACCTCCTCAGGGGGCCCAGAGACCCAGTACTTC. It specifies CASSTSSGGPETQYF.

The chain links TRBV5-1 to TRBJ1-5, with 7 bases fitting TRBD1. CDR3 length: 15 residues. Germline V CDR1 and CDR2: SGHRS, YFSETQ. Trimming removed 4 bases from V and 5 bases from J; junction bases left unmatched: 9. This CDR3 is CASSRTGREDQPQHF. Written as DNA, the CDR3 is TGCGCCAGCAGCCGGACAGGAAGGGAGGATCAGCCCCAGCATTTT.

The V and J genes are TRBV4-2 and TRBJ1-5; possible D gene TRBD1, 6 bases. Germline loops: CDR1 LGHNA, CDR2 YNFKEQ. V was pared by 0 bases and J by 0 bases, with 12 bases between. The CDR3 has 17 amino acids. CDR3 in amino acids: CASSQDMAGDSNQPQHF. The DNA for the CDR3 is TGTGCCAGCAGCCAAGATATGGCAGGGGATAGCAATCAGCCCCAGCATTTT.

The sample holds a few counts of this clone. The gene calls are TRBV9 and TRBJ2-2; D is possibly TRBD2 (6 bases). The ends were cut back, 4 bases at V and 7 bases at J, with 17 bases in the middle. The length of the CDR3 is 15 residues. CDR1 SGDLS and CDR2 YYNGEE come from the germline V gene. DNA of the CDR3: TGTGCCAGCAGCCCCCGAAGGAGGGGTGACGGGGAGCTGTTTTTT. It codes for CASSPRRRGDGELFF.

The rearrangement uses TRBV28 and TRBJ1-4; D gene uncertain. This CDR3 is built from 17 residues. CDR1 is MDHEN and CDR2 is SYDVKM in the germline V gene. Trimming stripped 2 bases from V and 5 bases from J, with 18 bases between. The DNA of the CDR3 is TGTGCCAGCAGTTTAGTTTTGGTAGCGCCAAGAAATGAAAAACTGTTTTTT. Residues: CASSLVLVAPRNEKLFF.

The genes are TRBV28 and TRBJ2-1; TRBD1 aligns across 10 bases. CDR1 is MDHEN and CDR2 is SYDVKM in the germline V gene. J lost 7 bases, V lost 3 bases, and 12 bases had no gene match. CDR3 length: 17 amino acids. The CDR3 nucleotides read TGTGCCAGCAGTTTTCTGGGATATGACAGGGGGCGAAATGAGCAGTTCTTC. Amino acids: CASSFLGYDRGRNEQFF. Full variable domain (remainder filled in from reference TRBV28 and TRBJ2-1): DVKVTQSSRYLVKRTGEKVFLECVQDMDHENMFWYRQDPGLGLRLIYFSYDVKMKEKGDIPEGYSVSREKKERFSLILESASTNQTSMYLCASSFLGYDRGRNEQFFGPGTRLTVL.

CDR3 loop: CASSYPERDSTYEQYF. The DNA for the CDR3 is TGTGCCAGCAGCTATCCCGAACGGGACAGCACCTACGAGCAGTACTTC. V is TRBV7-9 and J is TRBJ2-7; 7 nucleotides line up with TRBD1. CDR1 is SEHNR and CDR2 is FQNEAQ in the germline V gene (reference sequence). V gave up 4 bases and J gave up 2 bases; unmatched junction bases: 11. CDR3 length: 16 amino acids.

The chain uses TRBV11-2 and TRBJ2-5; D may be TRBD2 (6 bases). V lost 6 bases to trimming and J lost 2 bases, with 16 bases between them. CDR3 size: 15 residues. Germline assignment: CDR1 SGHAT and CDR2 FQNNGV. CDR3 DNA sequence: TGTGCCAGCAGTAATAGGGCCGGGGGACAAGAGACCCAGTACTTC. Protein: CASSNRAGGQETQYF.

The rearrangement links TRBV6-2 or TRBV6-3 to TRBJ1-2; D gene ambiguous. The germline CDR1 and CDR2 sequences are MNHEY and SVGEGT. Trimming shortened V by 0 bases and J by 8 bases, and 13 bases separated the two germline ends. CDR3 length: 14 residues. The CDR3 region is CASSYSGDVSGYTF. The DNA for the CDR3 is TGTGCCAGCAGTTACTCAGGAGACGTTTCAGGCTACACCTTC.

CDR3 in DNA: TGCGCCAGCAGTCAACGACTAGTTGGAAGGGACGGCGAGCAGTACTTC. Translated: CASSQRLVGRDGEQYF. The gene calls are TRBV23-1 and TRBJ2-7, with D possibly TRBD2 on 6 matching bases. TRBV23-1 is given ORF status, its function remaining uncertain. The CDR3 covers 16 residues. V was pared by 2 bases and J by 6 bases, with 20 bases between.

This chain links TRBV5-1 with TRBJ2-7; 7 bases agree with TRBD1. The CDR3 is made up of 15 amino acids. In germline, CDR1 is SGHRS, CDR2 YFSETQ. V lost 0 bases to trimming and J lost 2 bases; unmatched junction nucleotides: 5. The CDR3 loop is CASSLDGQAPYEQYF. Here the CDR3 DNA reads TGCGCCAGCAGCTTGGACGGACAGGCGCCCTACGAGCAGTACTTC.

The chain couples TRBV19 to TRBJ1-4; D remains unclear. Germline V lookup: CDR1 LNHDA, CDR2 SQIVND (reference sequence). The CDR3 length is 12 residues. Between the trimmed V and J ends, which lost 10 bases and 8 bases, there was a span of 14 bases. The CDR3 sequence: CATRTSGEKLFF. In DNA form, the CDR3 reads TGTGCCACCCGGACCTCGGGGGAAAAACTGTTTTTT.

Comments on this clone: A much larger clone differs from this one at a single base, so this may be a read error. This specimen includes other DNA sequences encoding the same CDR3. The rearrangement joins TRBV10-3 to TRBJ2-1, with 10 bases identical to TRBD2. Looked up from germline, CDR1 is ENHRY and CDR2 is SYGVKD. CDR3 length equals 16 residues. The CDR3 coding sequence is TGTGCCATCAGTGGCACTAGCGGGACCTCCTATAATGAGCAGTTCTTC. Residues: CAISGTSGTSYNEQFF.

The chain employs TRBV27 and TRBJ1-3; D possibly corresponds to TRBD1 (5 bases). Germline loops: CDR1 MNHEY, CDR2 SMNVEV (reference sequence). With 6 bases removed from V and 0 bases from J, the gap between germline ends came to 15 bases. This CDR3 contains 16 residues. The chain's CDR3 is CASSNRSPDSGNTIYF. The CDR3 nucleotides read TGTGCCAGCAGCAACAGGAGCCCCGACTCTGGAAACACCATATATTTT.

CDR3 residues: CASSPRLSTGTEAFF. The CDR3 DNA is TGTGCCAGCAGCCCCCGTCTGAGCACAGGCACTGAAGCTTTCTTT. The chain uses TRBV28 and TRBJ1-1; TRBD1 is a possible D gene (5 bases). Trimming took 6 bases from V and 4 from J, leaving 18 bases between them. Per the germline V gene, CDR1 is MDHEN and CDR2 is SYDVKM. The CDR3 is 15 amino acids.

V usage is TRBV14 and J usage is TRBJ2-3, with D possibly being TRBD2 (5 bases). This CDR3 comprises 16 residues. Per germline, CDR1 SGHDN and CDR2 FVKESK. The V end was cut by 0 bases, the J end by 2 bases, with 12 bases between. The chain's CDR3 is CASSQDNGKYTDTQYF. As DNA, the CDR3 is TGTGCCAGCAGCCAAGATAACGGGAAATACACAGATACGCAGTATTTT. The complete variable domain, with remaining parts taken from reference TRBV14 and TRBJ2-3, reads EAGVTQFPSHSVIEKGQTVTLRCDPISGHDNLYWYRRVMGKEIKFLLHFVKESKQDESGMPNNRFLAERTGGTYSTLKVQPAELEDSGVYFCASSQDNGKYTDTQYFGPGTRLTVL.

This rearrangement joins TRBV14 to TRBJ2-1; possible D gene TRBD2, 5 bases. The V gene lost 4 bases and the J gene lost 7 bases, with 17 bases spanning the gap. CDR1 and CDR2 from the germline V gene are SGHDN and FVKESK. CDR3 size: 15 residues. CDR3 residues: CASSPGLNPGNEQFF. CDR3 bases: TGTGCCAGCAGCCCTGGACTCAACCCTGGGAATGAGCAGTTCTTC.

V is TRBV10-3 and J is TRBJ2-7, with 10 bases that match TRBD2. This CDR3 is 16 amino acids long. The germline V gene has CDR1 ENHRY and CDR2 SYGVKD. The junction had 7 bases not matched to a gene; V was cut back by 2 bases and J by 3 bases. The CDR3, as DNA: TGTGCCATCAGTGAGCCCCCCCCTAGCGGGAGCTACGAGCAGTACTTC. It translates to CAISEPPPSGSYEQYF.

The chain carries TRBV5-1 and TRBJ2-7, with 8 bases aligning to TRBD2. V lost 2 bases and J lost 3; bases outside the gene matches: 7. CDR1 is SGHRS, CDR2 YFSETQ, per germline. The CDR3 sequence is 15 residues long. DNA for the CDR3: TGCGCCAGCAGCTTCGGAACTAGCGGAAACTACGAGCAGTACTTC. Its translation: CASSFGTSGNYEQYF.

The chain has TRBV5-5 and TRBJ1-2; D possibly corresponds to TRBD1 (6 bases). Germline lookup yields CDR1 SGHKS and CDR2 YYEKEE (reference sequence). This CDR3 has 15 residues. Trimming left V 4 bases short and J 0 bases short, with 13 bases between. The CDR3 spells CASSPSGTPNYGYTF. The CDR3 nucleotides read TGTGCCAGCAGCCCCTCCGGGACACCTAACTATGGCTACACCTTC.

The rearrangement links TRBV4-3 to TRBJ1-2, with TRBD1 matching over 8 bases. The CDR3 has 16 residues. V lost 0 bases to trimming and J lost 6 bases; unmatched junction nucleotides: 9. Germline V gives CDR1 LGHNA, CDR2 YSLEER. The CDR3 nucleotides read TGCGCCAGCAGCCAAGATTGGCAGGGGGCGCGGGATGGCTACACCTTC. It yields the protein CASSQDWQGARDGYTF.

The chain recombines TRBV28 with TRBJ2-2, with D possibly matching TRBD2 (6 bases). The CDR3 extends over 15 amino acids. Germline V lookup: CDR1 MDHEN, CDR2 SYDVKM. The V end was cut by 5 bases, the J end by 4 bases, with 14 bases between. The CDR3, as DNA: TGTGCCAGCAGTCCCGGGACTCGGTCCACCGGGGAGCTGTTTTTT. Amino acids: CASSPGTRSTGELFF.

CDR3 in amino acids: CASGLVLAGGRNYNEQFF. In DNA form, the CDR3 reads TGTGCTAGTGGTTTGGTACTAGCGGGAGGGCGTAACTACAATGAGCAGTTCTTC. The genes are TRBV12-5 and TRBJ2-1; 13 nucleotides match TRBD2. Germline CDR1 and CDR2: LGHNT and FRNRAP. The J segment lost 3 bases and the V segment lost 0 bases, leaving 5 bases of the junction unmatched. The CDR3 is 18 residues long.

V is TRBV7-6 and J is TRBJ2-1; D perhaps matches TRBD1 (6 bases). V lost 1 base and J lost 9, with 22 bases in between. This CDR3 spans 17 amino acids. From germline, CDR1 is SGHVS and CDR2 FNYEAQ. CDR3 coding DNA: TGTGCCAGCAGCTTAGGGACAGAGTCCTATACTCGAATTGAGCAGTTCTTC. Encoded protein: CASSLGTESYTRIEQFF.